These 25 T cell receptor beta chains were all obtained from the same sample, sequenced in a study of human T cells and chemical hapten exposure. The time point is: patch test 1, 2 weeks after DPC sensitization. As to treatment: therapeutic diphenylcyclopropenone sensitization with weekly scalp DPC. One entry per CDR3 protein, called by TCRdb with MiXCR from the RACE reads. Found here are roughly 360,000 distinct CDR3 sequences, roughly 4.8% of them singletons; the top ten hold under 3%. The source was whole blood, collected in connection with sensitization to the hapten diphenylcyclopropenone (DPC). The receptors here all came from a woman in her forties or fifties with alopecia areata. Some clones in this sample may be carry-over from other donors' samples.

This clonotype was seen repeatedly, ten times or more. V is TRBV30 and J is TRBJ2-5; 7 nucleotides match TRBD1. Germline loops: CDR1 GTSNPN, CDR2 SVGIG (reference sequence). This CDR3 has 13 residues. The V segment lost 2 bases and the J segment 4 bases; nucleotides outside the gene matches: 4. The CDR3 loop reads CAWSLTGRETQYF. DNA for the CDR3: TGTGCCTGGAGTCTGACAGGGCGAGAGACCCAGTACTTC.

The chain is built from TRBV5-1 and TRBJ1-1; D is ambiguous. CDR1 SGHRS and CDR2 YFSETQ come from the germline V gene. The V and J ends lost 0 bases and 0 bases respectively, with 9 bases between them. This CDR3 has 15 residues. CDR3 nucleotides: TGCGCCAGCAGCTTGGGAGGCAGCATGAACACTGAAGCTTTCTTT. Protein product: CASSLGGSMNTEAFF.

The V and J genes are TRBV6-5 and TRBJ1-5, with D perhaps TRBD1 (5 bases). Germline lookup yields CDR1 MNHEY and CDR2 SVGAGI. Between the trimmed V and J ends, which lost 1 base and 1 base, there was a span of 8 bases. This CDR3 is 15 amino acids long. The CDR3: CASSYFPGSNQPQHF. The CDR3 coding sequence is TGTGCCAGCAGTTACTTCCCAGGGAGCAATCAGCCCCAGCATTTT.

Ten or more counts support this clonotype. This chain connects TRBV27 to TRBJ1-2; D ambiguous. V lost 6 bases and J lost 3, with 11 bases in between. Germline CDR1 reads MNHEY; CDR2 reads SMNVEV (reference sequence). The CDR3 is 13 amino acids. The CDR3 here is CASSKDKDYGYTF. Here the CDR3 DNA reads TGTGCCAGCAGCAAAGACAAGGACTATGGCTACACCTTC.

This clonotype was seen a few times. The V call is TRBV27, the J call TRBJ2-1, with 8 bases fitting TRBD2. V trimming: 6 bases; J trimming: 10 bases; junction bases outside the gene matches: 8. CDR1 and CDR2 (germline): MNHEY, SMNVEV (reference sequence). This CDR3 has 13 residues. For the CDR3, the DNA is TGTGCCAGCAGCCGAGCGGGAGCAAAAGAGCAGTTCTTC. Protein sequence: CASSRAGAKEQFF.

This clonotype was seen ten or more times. This sequence joins TRBV5-1 and TRBJ2-6, with D perhaps TRBD1 (6 bases). The CDR3 consists of 19 residues. Germline CDR1 SGHRS, CDR2 YFSETQ. V shed 0 bases and J shed 1 base, with 17 bases lying between them. The CDR3 sequence is CASSLALRQDNSGANVLTF. DNA of the CDR3: TGCGCCAGCAGCTTGGCCCTTCGACAGGACAATTCTGGGGCCAACGTCCTGACTTTC. The full variable domain, rest sourced from reference TRBV5-1 and TRBJ2-6, is KAGVTQTPRYLIKTRGQQVTLSCSPISGHRSVSWYQQTPGQGLQFLFEYFSETQRNKGNFPGRFSGRQFSNSRSEMNVSTLELGDSALYLCASSLALRQDNSGANVLTFGAGSRLTVL.

Ten or more counts support this clonotype. The chain employs TRBV2 and TRBJ2-7; no clear D gene. The CDR3 covers 14 residues. Germline CDR1 is SNHLY and CDR2 is FYNNEI. Trimming pared 5 bases from V and 7 bases from J, leaving 18 bases between. CDR3 nucleotides: TGTGCCAGCAGTCCCCTCCACGATCTACAGGAGCAGTACTTC. Amino acids: CASSPLHDLQEQYF.

This clonotype occurred many times. This rearrangement joins TRBV29-1 to TRBJ1-4; maybe TRBD1 (6 bases). The CDR3 is 13 residues long. CDR1 is SQVTM and CDR2 is ANQGSEA in the germline V gene. V lost 7 bases, J lost 8 bases, and 17 bases lay in between. The CDR3 spells CSGDGGGDEKLFF. The CDR3 bases are TGCAGCGGGGATGGTGGGGGCGACGAAAAACTGTTTTTT.

This clonotype appeared many times. The chain uses TRBV27 and TRBJ2-5; D is ambiguous. Trimming took off 4 bases at V and 2 bases at J, with 8 bases between the two ends. The CDR3 loop spans 13 amino acids. Germline values: CDR1 MNHEY, CDR2 SMNVEV (reference sequence). In DNA, the CDR3 is TGTGCCAGCAGTTCTCTGCCTCAAGAGACCCAGTACTTC. This translates into CASSSLPQETQYF.

This clonotype was detected ten times or more. The CDR3 DNA sequence: TGTGCCAGCAGCATCAGGAGGGGTGGCACTGAAGCTTTCTTT. It specifies CASSIRRGGTEAFF. The chain uses TRBV7-6 and TRBJ1-1; D perhaps matches TRBD1 (5 bases). Trimming stripped 5 bases from V and 4 bases from J, with 14 bases between. The CDR3 has 14 residues. Germline V lookup: CDR1 SGHVS, CDR2 FNYEAQ.

This clonotype was detected a few times. The J gene is TRBJ2-4, the V gene TRBV12-3 or TRBV12-4; D is possibly TRBD1 or TRBD2 (5 bases each). This CDR3 is built from 14 residues. Trimming shortened V by 7 bases and J by 9 bases, and 19 bases separated the two germline ends. The DNA of the CDR3 is TGTGCCAGCAACCTGGGAGAGGGGAGTGGCATTCAGTACTTC. Translating gives CASNLGEGSGIQYF.

The table lists this clonotype with many counts. The chain has TRBV20-1 and TRBJ2-1; no clear D gene. Germline CDR1 DFQATT, CDR2 SNEGSKA (reference sequence). V lost 6 bases, J lost 8 bases, and 14 bases lay in between. The CDR3 covers 12 residues. For the CDR3, the DNA is TGCAGTGCGACTTATAAATTCCATGAGCAGTTCTTC. This sequence encodes CSATYKFHEQFF.

The rearrangement links TRBV7-9 to TRBJ2-3; D might be TRBD1 (6 bases). V was clipped by 1 base and J by 3 bases, with 11 bases between them. Germline loops: CDR1 SEHNR, CDR2 FQNEAQ (reference sequence). The CDR3 is 15 amino acids. The CDR3 loop reads CASSLGGGVTDTQYF. The CDR3 DNA follows: TGTGCCAGCAGCTTAGGAGGGGGTGTGACAGATACGCAGTATTTT.

There are many counts of this clonotype. This rearrangement joins TRBV5-1 to TRBJ2-7, with 7 positions matching TRBD1. The germline V gene encodes CDR1 SGHRS and CDR2 YFSETQ. This CDR3 is built from 15 residues. V shed 2 bases and J 0 bases; nucleotides not matched to a gene: 5. CDR3 DNA: TGCGCCAGCAGCTTCGGGACAGATAGCTCCTACGAGCAGTACTTC. This gives the protein CASSFGTDSSYEQYF.

This clonotype was seen many times. The chain combines TRBV6-5 with TRBJ2-1; 7 bases fit TRBD2. V lost 9 bases and J lost 2; bases outside the gene matches: 4. Looked up from germline, CDR1 is MNHEY and CDR2 is SVGAGI. The length of the CDR3 is 13 residues. The CDR3 protein is CASRSGAYNEQFF. The CDR3 bases are TGTGCCAGTAGAAGCGGGGCCTACAATGAGCAGTTCTTC.

This clonotype was seen a handful of times. CDR3 amino acids: CASSSGGTLGTEAFF. In DNA, the CDR3 is TGCGCCAGCAGCTCGGGGGGCACCTTAGGGACTGAAGCTTTCTTT. The chain combines TRBV5-1 with TRBJ1-1, with a weak D call TRBD1 (6 bases). V lost 3 bases and J 5 bases, leaving 17 bases between the germline ends. Germline V gene data show CDR1 as SGHRS and CDR2 as YFSETQ. The CDR3 sequence is 15 residues long.

In regard to this clonotype: This may be a read error: a much more frequent sequence differs by one nucleotide. The rearrangement joins TRBV9 to TRBJ2-7; no firm D call. Germline CDR1 is SGDLS and CDR2 is YYNGEE. The CDR3 is 14 amino acids. The CDR3 DNA is TGTCCCAGCAGCGTAAGCTCGAGCTCCTACGAGCAGTACTTC. It codes for CPSSVSSSSYEQYF.

This clonotype was detected ten times or more. The gene calls are TRBV27 and TRBJ2-1; D call uncertain. Germline CDR1 and CDR2: MNHEY and SMNVEV (reference sequence). V shed 2 bases and J shed 5 bases, with 7 bases lying between them. The CDR3 contains 13 residues. CDR3 amino acids: CASSLGGDNEQFF. The CDR3 region has the DNA TGTGCCAGCAGTTTAGGTGGAGACAATGAGCAGTTCTTC.

In this sample, this clonotype turned up a few times. This chain uses TRBV29-1 with TRBJ2-2; 7 bases are shared with TRBD2. CDR1 and CDR2 (germline): SQVTM, ANQGSEA. CDR3 length: 13 residues. V was clipped by 7 bases and J by 4 bases; unmatched bases: 6. DNA of the CDR3: TGCAGCGCCCGAGGCGGGGGCACCGGGGAGCTGTTTTTT. Amino acids: CSARGGGTGELFF.

This clonotype was counted at least ten times. The genes are TRBV7-9 and TRBJ2-7; no firm D call. Looked up from germline, CDR1 is SEHNR and CDR2 is FQNEAQ (reference sequence). V was pared by 5 bases and J by 7 bases, with 15 bases between. CDR3 length: 13 residues. CDR3: CASSPISLGEQYF. The CDR3 DNA is TGTGCCAGCAGCCCAATCTCATTAGGGGAGCAGTACTTC.

The J gene is TRBJ2-7, the V gene TRBV4-2; the match to TRBD2 covers 10 bases. Per the germline V gene, CDR1 is LGHNA and CDR2 is YNFKEQ. Unmatched junction bases numbered 9, after V lost 0 bases and J lost 10 bases. This CDR3 is 15 amino acids long. The CDR3 protein is CASSQEGLALNPQYF. Written as DNA, the CDR3 is TGTGCCAGCAGCCAAGAGGGACTAGCGCTTAACCCCCAGTACTTC.

This chain connects TRBV13 to TRBJ2-5, with D uncertain. CDR1 is PRHDT, CDR2 FYEKMQ, per germline (reference sequence). The V end was cut by 5 bases, the J end by 5 bases, with 15 bases between. CDR3 length: 14 amino acids. The CDR3 coding sequence is TGTGCCAGCAGCCTCGCCCTGAGACTGGAGACCCAGTACTTC. Translating gives CASSLALRLETQYF.

This clonotype was counted at least ten times. The rearrangement links TRBV12-3 or TRBV12-4 to TRBJ1-6; possible D gene TRBD1, 6 bases. V was cut by 6 bases and J by 5 bases, with 17 bases left in between. This CDR3 spans 16 amino acids. The CDR3 DNA follows: TGTGCCAGCAGCTCCAAGGGGGAGCTAGATAATTCACCCCTCCACTTT. Residues: CASSSKGELDNSPLHF.

In its sample, this clonotype was seen a few times. The rearrangement uses TRBV20-1 and TRBJ2-3; 7 nucleotides match TRBD2. The junction had 19 bases not matched to a gene; V was cut back by 6 bases and J by 10 bases. The CDR3 has 15 residues. Germline CDR1 DFQATT, CDR2 SNEGSKA (reference sequence). The chain's CDR3 is CSAVSAGVPLGPQYF. In nucleotides, the CDR3 is TGCAGTGCGGTCTCGGCGGGAGTCCCCCTGGGGCCGCAGTATTTT.

This rearrangement joins TRBV18 to TRBJ2-7; no clear D gene. Germline V gives CDR1 KGHSH, CDR2 LQKENI. Trimming shortened V by 3 bases and J by 3 bases, and 12 bases separated the two germline ends. This CDR3 has 14 amino acids. Here the CDR3 DNA reads TGTGCCAGCTCACCTGCCCAAGCCCGCTACGAGCAGTACTTC. Protein: CASSPAQARYEQYF.